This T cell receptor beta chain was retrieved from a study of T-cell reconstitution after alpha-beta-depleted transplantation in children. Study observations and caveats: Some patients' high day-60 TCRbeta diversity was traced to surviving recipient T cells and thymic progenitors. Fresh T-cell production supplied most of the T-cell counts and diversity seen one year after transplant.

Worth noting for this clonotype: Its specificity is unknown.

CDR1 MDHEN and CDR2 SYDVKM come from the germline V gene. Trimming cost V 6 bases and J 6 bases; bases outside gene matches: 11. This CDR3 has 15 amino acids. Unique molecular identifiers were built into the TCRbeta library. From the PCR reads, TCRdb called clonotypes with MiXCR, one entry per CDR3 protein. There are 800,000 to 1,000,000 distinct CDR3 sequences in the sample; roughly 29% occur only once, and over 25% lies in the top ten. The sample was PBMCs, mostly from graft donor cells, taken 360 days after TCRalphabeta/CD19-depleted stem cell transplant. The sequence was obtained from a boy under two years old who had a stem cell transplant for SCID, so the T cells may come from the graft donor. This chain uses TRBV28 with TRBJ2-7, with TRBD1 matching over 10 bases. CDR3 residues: CASSRGGTGDGEQYF. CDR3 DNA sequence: TGTGCCAGCAGCCGAGGCGGGACAGGGGACGGCGAGCAGTACTTC.